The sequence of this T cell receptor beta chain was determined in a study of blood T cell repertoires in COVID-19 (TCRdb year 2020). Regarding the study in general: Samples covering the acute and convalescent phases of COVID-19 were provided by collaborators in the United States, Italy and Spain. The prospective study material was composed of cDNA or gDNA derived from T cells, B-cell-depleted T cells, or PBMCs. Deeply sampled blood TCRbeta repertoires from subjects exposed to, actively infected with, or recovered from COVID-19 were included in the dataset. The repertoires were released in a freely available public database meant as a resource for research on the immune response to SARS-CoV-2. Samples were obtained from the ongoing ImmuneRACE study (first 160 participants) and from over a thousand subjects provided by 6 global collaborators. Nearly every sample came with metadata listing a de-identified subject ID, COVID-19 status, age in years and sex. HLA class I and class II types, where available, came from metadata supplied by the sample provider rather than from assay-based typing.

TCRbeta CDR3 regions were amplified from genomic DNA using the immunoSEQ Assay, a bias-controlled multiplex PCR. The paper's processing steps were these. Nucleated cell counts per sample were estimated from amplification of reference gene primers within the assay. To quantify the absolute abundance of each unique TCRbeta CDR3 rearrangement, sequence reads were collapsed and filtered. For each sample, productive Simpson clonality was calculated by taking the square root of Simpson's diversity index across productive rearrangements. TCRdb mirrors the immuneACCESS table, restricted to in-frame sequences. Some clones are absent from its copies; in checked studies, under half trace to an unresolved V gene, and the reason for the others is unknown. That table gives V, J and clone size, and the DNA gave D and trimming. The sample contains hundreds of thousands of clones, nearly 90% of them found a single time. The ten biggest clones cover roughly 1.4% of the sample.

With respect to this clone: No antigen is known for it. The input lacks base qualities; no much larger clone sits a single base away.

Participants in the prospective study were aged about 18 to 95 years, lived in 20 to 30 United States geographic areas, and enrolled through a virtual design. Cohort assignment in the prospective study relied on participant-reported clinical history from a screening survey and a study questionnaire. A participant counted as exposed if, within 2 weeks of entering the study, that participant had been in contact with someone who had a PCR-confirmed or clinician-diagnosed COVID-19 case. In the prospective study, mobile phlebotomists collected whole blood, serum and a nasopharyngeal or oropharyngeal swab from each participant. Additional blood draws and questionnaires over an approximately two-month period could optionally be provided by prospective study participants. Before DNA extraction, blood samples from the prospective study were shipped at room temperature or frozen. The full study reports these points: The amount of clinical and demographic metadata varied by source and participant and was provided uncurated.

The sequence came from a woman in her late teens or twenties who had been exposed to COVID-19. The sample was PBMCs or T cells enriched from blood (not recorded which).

CDR3 reads: CASSQLYRETEKLFF. The nucleotides are TGCGCCAGCAGCCAACTTTACAGGGAAACGGAAAAACTGTTTTTT. Recombination linked TRBV4-1 to TRBJ1-4; perhaps TRBD1 is the D gene, with 6 bases matching. The V and J ends are trimmed by 2 bases and 8 bases, leaving 15 bases between them. CDR1 and CDR2 were assigned from the germline V gene as MGHRA and YSYEKL. The CDR3 holds 15 amino acids from the cysteine to the phenylalanine. Just CDR3 DNA is preserved here, 45 bases in frame from base 1.